Described below is a single TCR beta chain sequence and its context. Its target is unknown. The data were taken from a study of cytomegalovirus exposure and HLA in healthy donors. Regarding the study as a whole: Most TCR sequences were seen very rarely across donors, but some public TCRs occurred in many.

Researchers ran the PCR with 60 Vbeta and 13 Jbeta primers. Data came from immunoSEQ multiplex PCR; TCRdb stores just in-frame clones and leaves some out. Of about 120,000 clones in the sample, around 81% were seen once. The CDR3 is made up of 14 amino acids. The V gene's germline CDR1 is SGHAT and CDR2 FQDESV (reference sequence). Trimming removed 1 base from V and 10 bases from J; junction bases left unmatched: 6. The receptor was derived from a woman aged 35 to 49 in good health and CMV-seronegative. The material sequenced was PBMCs. The J gene is TRBJ2-3, the V gene TRBV11-1, with 9 bases aligning to TRBD2. The CDR3 reads CASSLVAGAGAQYF. In DNA, the CDR3 is TGTGCCAGCAGCTTAGTAGCGGGGGCCGGTGCGCAGTATTTT.